The sequence of this T cell receptor beta chain was determined in a study of cytomegalovirus exposure and HLA in healthy donors. Generated by immunoSEQ multiplex PCR, the TCRdb table keeps only in-frame clones and is missing some. The data contain 99,000 or so clones, around 86% of them singletons. Losses at the gene ends were 2 bases for V and 8 bases for J; bases not matched to a gene: 13. The CDR3 has 15 residues. Germline V gene sequence: CDR1 GTSNPN, CDR2 SVGIG (reference sequence). Study outcomes and limitations: In vitro, three CMV-associated chains proved specific for CMV antigens.

Remarks on this clone: What it binds is unknown.

The clonotype comes from a woman between 18 and 29 years old in good health and CMV-seropositive. The V and J genes are TRBV30 and TRBJ1-1, with 8 bases that match TRBD1. Sequenced input: PBMCs. The CDR3 DNA follows: TGTGCCTGGAGTTCGCCTTCCAGGGGGCGCGAGGAAGCTTTCTTT. Amino acid sequence: CAWSSPSRGREEAFF.